This is a list of T cell receptor beta chains from one sample in a study of beta chain features in type 1 diabetes. Clones were sequenced by immunoSEQ multiplex PCR, and TCRdb holds only the in-frame ones, with some missing. The sample has under 200,000 clones, approximately 9% seen once. The source material was central memory CD4+ T cells from blood. The receptors stem from a woman younger than 30 with type 1 diabetes. Both conserved end residues are part of each CDR3. The order of the fields is D gene, clone size, J gene, V gene, CDR3 DNA, CDR3 protein. The D gene is left open where the match is weak. Clone size is given for some rows only: seen once, a few or many times, or a class if the clone is expanded.

D: -; size: -; J: TRBJ2-6; V: TRBV4-3; DNA: TGCGCCAGCAGCCAAGATCCAAGGGGGTCTGGGGCCAACGTCCTGACTTTC; CDR3: CASSQDPRGSGANVLTF
D: TRBD1; size: -; J: TRBJ1-2; V: TRBV7-9; DNA: TGTGCCAGCAGCCCGACCTCTGGACAGGGCTCTCGTGGCTACACCTTC; CDR3: CASSPTSGQGSRGYTF
D: -; size: few; J: TRBJ1-2; V: TRBV15; DNA: TGTGCCACCAGCAGAGATCGGTGGTATGGCTACACCTTC; CDR3: CATSRDRWYGYTF
D: -; size: few; J: TRBJ2-1; V: TRBV5-1; DNA: TGCGCCAGCGCGAAGGAGGGCTACAATGAGCAGTTCTTC; CDR3: CASAKEGYNEQFF
D: TRBD2; size: few; J: TRBJ2-3; V: TRBV12-5; DNA: TGTGCTAGTGCCTATTTAGCGGGGGGAGCAGATACGCAGTATTTT; CDR3: CASAYLAGGADTQYF
D: -; size: few; J: TRBJ2-1; V: TRBV19; DNA: TGTGCCACAGGGACTTATGAGCAGTTCTTC; CDR3: CATGTYEQFF
D: -; size: few; J: TRBJ1-2; V: TRBV28; DNA: TGTGCCAGCAGTGTCTACGGGACAACCCTTGGCTACACCTTC; CDR3: CASSVYGTTLGYTF
D: TRBD1; size: -; J: TRBJ1-3; V: TRBV29-1; DNA: TGCAGCGTCCTTGACAGGGTGAAAACTGGAAACACCATATATTTT; CDR3: CSVLDRVKTGNTIYF
D: TRBD1; size: many; J: TRBJ1-4; V: TRBV30; DNA: TGTGCCTGGAGCGCCGACAGGGTCCGCGAAAAACTGTTTTTT; CDR3: CAWSADRVREKLFF
D: -; size: few; J: TRBJ1-2; V: TRBV9; DNA: TGTGCCAGCAGCCCACAAACGGGTGGCTACACCTTC; CDR3: CASSPQTGGYTF
D: -; size: -; J: TRBJ2-5; V: TRBV21-1; DNA: TGTGCCAGCAGCAAGGACAGGGGAGGGGAGACCCAGTACTTC; CDR3: CASSKDRGGETQYF
D: -; size: few; J: TRBJ2-3; V: TRBV7-2; DNA: TGTGCCAGCAGCCCCCATTCGCGAGATACGCAGTATTTT; CDR3: CASSPHSRDTQYF
D: -; size: -; J: TRBJ2-5; V: TRBV10-3; DNA: TGTGCCGCGGCGGAGGGACAAGAGACCCAGTACTTC; CDR3: CAAAEGQETQYF